These T cell receptor beta chains were read from a single sample in a study of T-cell memory formation after mild COVID-19. TCRdb independently ran MiXCR on the 5' RACE reads; one entry per CDR3 protein. This table holds 350,000 to 550,000 distinct CDR3 sequences, about a sixth found once. Sequenced sample: PBMCs or a T cell subset sorted from them (not recorded which). These receptors came from a man in his late teens or twenties who had mild COVID-19 (a few samples of this study predate the infection). Cell type and time point are not known. CDR3s include the opening cysteine and the closing phenylalanine or tryptophan. The D gene is left open where the match is weak. Rows may omit the clone size; those that give it use once, few, many or a size class.

size,J,V,D,DNA,CDR3
few,TRBJ1-5,TRBV5-6,TRBD1,TGTGCCAGCAGCTTGGGGGACAGGATCAATCAGCCCCAGCATTTT,CASSLGDRINQPQHF
few,TRBJ2-5,TRBV7-3,NA,TGTGCCAGCAGCTTAACGGGGCTAACAGAGACCCAGTACTTC,CASSLTGLTETQYF
few,TRBJ1-2,TRBV7-6,NA,TGTGCCAGCAGCTTATCGGGGGAGGATGGCTACACCTTC,CASSLSGEDGYTF
few,TRBJ2-5,TRBV5-1,NA,TGCGCCAGCAGCTTTGGGGTCTACCAAGAGACCCAGTACTTC,CASSFGVYQETQYF
few,TRBJ2-2,TRBV6-2/TRBV6-3,TRBD2,TGTGCCAGCACTCGCGGGACTAGCCGGGACACCGGGGAGCTGTTTTTT,CASTRGTSRDTGELFF
NA,TRBJ2-3,TRBV24-1,NA,TGTGCCACCAGTGGCCCTGCCACGGATACGCAGTATTTT,CATSGPATDTQYF
NA,TRBJ2-1,TRBV3-1,NA,TGTGCCAGCAGCCAAGCAGCTAGCGCTCCCTACAATGAGCAGTTCTTC,CASSQAASAPYNEQFF
NA,TRBJ1-3,TRBV5-1,NA,TGCGCCAGGAGGCGAGTAAGCTCTGGAAACACCATATATTTT,CARRRVSSGNTIYF
few,TRBJ2-7,TRBV12-3/TRBV12-4,TRBD1,TGTGCCAGCAGTCCACCGGGACAGGGACGCTACGAGCAGTACTTC,CASSPPGQGRYEQYF
NA,TRBJ2-5,TRBV18,NA,TGTGCCAGCTCACCGCCGGCGGTCCAAGAGACCCAGTACTTC,CASSPPAVQETQYF
many,TRBJ2-3,TRBV5-1,TRBD2,TGCGCCAGCAGCTCCATGGTTGGCGGGGGAGCGAATACGCAGTATTTT,CASSSMVGGGANTQYF
few,TRBJ2-1,TRBV6-6,NA,TGTGCCACACGGGGTTTGTTCTCAGGGGACAATGAGCAGTTCTTC,CATRGLFSGDNEQFF
NA,TRBJ2-3,TRBV19,NA,TGTGCCAGCGGGTGGAGCACAGATACGCAGTATTTT,CASGWSTDTQYF
few,TRBJ2-1,TRBV24-1,NA,TGTGCCACCAGTGATCTCCAGGGGTACAATGAGCAGTTCTTC,CATSDLQGYNEQFF